This T cell receptor (beta chain) originates from a study of blood T cell repertoires in COVID-19 (dated by TCRdb to the early 2020s). Notes on the research overall: The collaborator samples originated in the United States, Italy and Spain and spanned the acute and convalescent phases of COVID-19. Sample metadata almost always included a de-identified subject ID, COVID-19 status, age in years and sex. The repertoires were made available in a free public database intended to serve as a resource for research on the immune response to SARS-CoV-2. Where available, HLA class I and class II types were taken from metadata supplied by the sample provider and were not determined by assay-based typing. The prospective study material was composed of cDNA or gDNA derived from T cells, B-cell-depleted T cells, or PBMCs. The dataset comprised deeply sampled blood TCRbeta repertoires from subjects exposed to, actively infected with, or recovered from COVID-19. The samples were drawn from two sources: the first 160 participants of the ongoing ImmuneRACE study, and some 1,300 subjects contributed by 6 global collaborators.

Participants in the prospective study were aged about 18 to 100 years, lived in more than 20 United States geographic areas, and enrolled through a virtual design. In the prospective study, cohorts were assigned on the basis of participant-reported clinical history obtained from a screening survey and a study questionnaire. Each participant in the prospective study had whole blood, serum and a nasopharyngeal or oropharyngeal swab collected by mobile phlebotomists. Over a roughly 2-month period, participants in the prospective study had the option of providing additional blood draws and questionnaires. Before DNA extraction, prospective study blood samples were shipped either frozen or at room temperature. To note about this clone: What antigen it recognizes has not been identified. The record has no base qualities; no much larger clone is one base away.

Broader findings and caveats from the paper: The amount of clinical and demographic metadata varied by source and participant and was provided uncurated.

Taken from the germline V gene, the CDR1 and CDR2 loops are MDHEN and SYDVKM. From its cysteine to its phenylalanine, the CDR3 spans 14 amino acids. Just CDR3 DNA is preserved here, 42 bases in frame from base 1. Ends trimmed: V by 8 bases, J by 4 bases; bases unmatched to a gene: 11. TCRbeta CDR3 regions were amplified from genomic DNA using the immunoSEQ Assay, a bias-controlled multiplex PCR. The study's processing was this. Nucleated cell counts per sample were estimated from amplification of reference gene primers within the assay. To quantify the absolute abundance of each unique TCRbeta CDR3 rearrangement, sequence reads were collapsed and filtered. For each sample, productive Simpson clonality was calculated as the square root of Simpson's diversity index across productive rearrangements. The source is immuneACCESS, and TCRdb retained only in-frame sequences with V and J called. Part of the clones is not carried over; for the studies checked, unresolved V genes explain less than half of this, and the remainder is unexplained. V, J and clone size reflect that table, while D and trimming were determined from the DNA. This sample holds under 250,000 clones; about 80% were observed only once. 1.3% of the sample belongs to the ten largest clones.

The receptor's source is a woman aged 40 to 50 with acute COVID-19. Rearrangement joined TRBV28 to TRBJ2-7, with 7 bases matching TRBD1. The sequencing input was PBMCs or T cells enriched from blood (not recorded which). The DNA is as follows: TGTGCCAGCGGCATTAAACAGGGGATATACGAGCAGTACTTC. This codes for CASGIKQGIYEQYF.